These 11 T cell receptor beta chains were sequenced from one sample in a study of cytomegalovirus exposure and HLA in healthy donors. Primers for the PCR totalled 60 Vbeta and 13 Jbeta. Profiled with immunoSEQ multiplex PCR; TCRdb holds only in-frame clones, not every one. The data contain some 130,000 clones, 65% to 85% of them singletons. Sequenced: PBMCs. The receptors come from a male donor in good health and CMV-seronegative.

This sequence joins TRBV19 and TRBJ2-1, with TRBD2 matching 9 bases. Trimming removed 3 bases from V and 2 bases from J; junction bases left unmatched: 5. The CDR3 consists of 16 residues. Germline V CDR1 and CDR2: LNHDA, SQIVND (reference sequence). The CDR3 DNA follows: TGTGCCAGTAGTATTGGCGGGGGGGCCCCCTACAATGAGCAGTTCTTC. This sequence encodes CASSIGGGAPYNEQFF.

The rearrangement uses TRBV5-4 and TRBJ2-7; D is perhaps TRBD1 (5 bases). CDR1 and CDR2 from the germline V gene are SGHNT and YYREEE (reference sequence). This CDR3 is 14 amino acids long. Trimming removed 6 bases from V and 5 bases from J, with 18 bases in between. The CDR3 loop is CASTLGQGIDEQYF. Written as DNA, the CDR3 is TGTGCCAGCACCCTGGGGCAGGGAATTGACGAGCAGTACTTC.

The V call is TRBV2, the J call TRBJ1-5, with 7 bases matching TRBD1. The CDR3 contains 15 residues. Germline assignment: CDR1 SNHLY and CDR2 FYNNEI. V shed 3 bases, J shed 0 bases, and the junction held 2 bases outside the gene matches. The DNA of the CDR3 is TGTGCCAGCAGTGAGGGGACAGTTAGCAATCAGCCCCAGCATTTT. It is translated as CASSEGTVSNQPQHF.

Only a few counts were recorded for this clone. This sample includes further DNA sequences coding for the same CDR3. This chain uses TRBV5-1 with TRBJ2-3; D may be TRBD1 (6 bases). Germline CDR1 is SGHRS and CDR2 is YFSETQ. The CDR3 loop spans 12 amino acids. The V gene lost 5 bases and the J gene lost 3 bases, with 7 bases spanning the gap. CDR3: CASSTGTDTQYF. CDR3 DNA: TGCGCCAGCAGTACAGGGACAGATACGCAGTATTTT.

The chain uses TRBV9 and TRBJ2-3, with D perhaps TRBD1 (6 bases). The germline gives CDR1 SGDLS, CDR2 YYNGEE. V lost 4 bases to trimming and J lost 6 bases, with 15 bases between them. This CDR3 has 14 amino acids. The CDR3 sequence: CASSSRGSRDTQYF. The CDR3 DNA reads as TGTGCCAGCAGCTCCAGGGGATCACGGGATACGCAGTATTTT.

In regard to this clone: The germline gene is not matched at one end of the junction; a read error may be the cause. The J gene is TRBJ2-5, the V gene TRBV7-7; a weak D match, TRBD2 (7 bases). Germline V gene lookup returns CDR1 SSHAT and CDR2 FNYEAQ (reference sequence). The CDR3 has 14 amino acids. The DNA of the CDR3 is TGTGCTAGCAGTTCCCAGGGGAGGGGAGAGACCCAGTACTTC. Its translation is CASSSQGRGETQYF.

V is TRBV14 and J is TRBJ1-1; 9 nucleotides match TRBD1. Looked up from germline, CDR1 is SGHDN and CDR2 is FVKESK. The CDR3 is 13 residues long. V was pared by 0 bases and J by 9 bases, with 2 bases of the junction left unmatched. The CDR3 loop is CASSQEGQGKAFF. In nucleotides, the CDR3 is TGTGCCAGCAGCCAAGAGGGACAGGGTAAAGCTTTCTTT.

The chain combines TRBV10-2 with TRBJ1-1; tentative D call: TRBD1 (6 bases). CDR1 is WSHSY, CDR2 SAAADI, per germline. The CDR3 length is 13 residues. The germline V and J ends were trimmed by 6 bases and 0 bases, with 8 bases remaining between them. CDR3: CASRQGMNTEAFF. CDR3 coding DNA: TGCGCCAGCAGACAGGGCATGAACACTGAAGCTTTCTTT.

This clone was picked up a small number of times. This rearrangement joins TRBV5-4 to TRBJ2-7; D is perhaps TRBD2 (7 bases). With 4 bases removed from V and 5 bases from J, the gap between germline ends came to 10 bases. The CDR3 is made up of 12 amino acids. Germline CDR1 is SGHNT and CDR2 is YYREEE (reference sequence). The CDR3: CASSRGADEQYF. The CDR3, as DNA: TGTGCCAGCAGCCGGGGGGCCGACGAGCAGTACTTC.

This clone was seen a few times. V is TRBV5-1 and J is TRBJ2-2; D is unresolved. The germline gives CDR1 SGHRS, CDR2 YFSETQ. V gave up 0 bases and J gave up 1 base, with 10 bases separating them. This CDR3 is 16 amino acids long. For the CDR3, the DNA is TGCGCCAGCAGCTTGGAAGTAGCAGAGAACACCGGGGAGCTGTTTTTT. It is translated as CASSLEVAENTGELFF.

This clone was detected once. The same CDR3 also results from other DNA sequences found in this sample. The chain joins TRBV12-5 to TRBJ2-7; the D gene is possibly TRBD1 (6 bases). V was cut by 6 bases and J by 0 bases, with 12 bases left in between. CDR1 and CDR2 from the germline V gene are LGHNT and FRNRAP. The CDR3 has 14 amino acids. CDR3 sequence: CASGPPTGSYEQYF. The CDR3 coding sequence is TGTGCTAGTGGCCCTCCGACAGGCTCCTACGAGCAGTACTTC.